This T cell receptor (beta chain) comes out of a study of cytomegalovirus exposure and HLA in healthy donors. Amplification used 60 Vbeta primers and 13 Jbeta primers. Clones were read by immunoSEQ multiplex PCR, and TCRdb kept only the in-frame ones, dropping some. The table lists roughly 250,000 clones, around four fifths of them singletons. Germline CDR1 and CDR2: SEHNR and FQNEAQ (reference sequence). Between the trimmed V and J ends, which lost 2 bases and 0 bases, there was a span of 11 bases. The CDR3 is 15 residues long. Sequencing input: PBMCs. The receptor's source is a woman aged 40 to 50 in good health and CMV-seropositive. V and J are TRBV7-9 and TRBJ2-7; D possibly corresponds to TRBD2 (6 bases). In nucleotides, the CDR3 is TGTGCCAGCAGCTTAAGCGGGCTAAGCTCCTACGAGCAGTACTTC. Its protein product is CASSLSGLSSYEQYF.